This TCR beta chain came from a study of identical twins (dated by TCRdb to the mid-2010s). Regarding the complete study: To test whether fetal clonotypes persist, this study deep-sequenced TCR alpha and beta repertoires from monozygotic twins, from unrelated adults of various ages, and from cord blood. To rule out contamination, replicate twin experiments were performed at different times with different library preparation protocols.

Only healthy Caucasian donors were included. Three pairs of female monozygotic twins, all aged about 18 to 30 years, made up the twin cohort. Using Miltenyi CD45RO+ enrichment and human naive T-cell isolation kits, memory (CD45RO+) and naive T cells were isolated from PBMC. Library preparation employed 5' RACE. For sequencing, an Illumina HiSeq 2000 was employed. A universal primer binding site was added through template switching, and the final cDNA carried a unique molecular identifier so that TCR cDNA molecules could be counted accurately. Specific primers in the conserved constant-segment region were used to synthesize first-strand cDNA for TCR alpha and beta chains. To control for contamination, every cDNA library carried two barcodes: a SMART-Mk sample barcode plus Illumina barcodes. TruSeq adapter sequences and Illumina sample barcodes were added in two successive PCR steps. TCR alpha and beta cDNA libraries were sequenced on the Illumina HiSeq platform with custom primers. From the authors' description of their analysis: Unique molecular identifiers were extracted from raw reads with MiGEC, and CDR3 positions were determined with MiXCR. Recombination models were inferred per individual with the repgenHMM and IGoR tools using an EM algorithm. Shared clonotype analysis was performed with the tcR package in R, normalizing sharing by the product of cloneset sizes. To study raw recombination without the effects of thymic and clonal selection, out-of-frame nonproductive sequences were analyzed. Using fastp at Q25 and MiXCR, TCRdb reprocessed the public reads and kept productive beta chains. Each entry is one CDR3 protein sequence, shown with its most common DNA and genes. The V and J calls and clone size come from TCRdb's table, not from the authors' own analysis. The sample yields roughly 240,000 distinct CDR3 sequences; roughly 7% were counted once. The top ten clones comprise 3.6% of the sample.

What the research found in general, with its limitations: Compared with coincidental sharing between unrelated individuals, out-of-frame TCR alpha sequences shared between twins showed an excess of sequences with low generation probability. Zero-insertion analyses could be partly confounded by invariant T cells such as MAIT and iNKT, though diverse VJ usage argued against such confounding for most clonotypes. Excess twin sharing in beta out-of-frame sequences was weaker because fewer shared sequences lowered the signal-to-noise ratio. Out-of-frame TCR alpha sharing in monozygotic twins was systematically underestimated by recombination models, whereas sharing between unrelated individuals was in agreement with the recombination models. Because the same donors could not be followed over many years, the conclusions relied on cross-sectional statistical analysis. Fewer insertions were carried by abundant cord blood beta clonotypes; a weaker similar trend was observed in young adult naive repertoires, while no such trend was observed in memory repertoires.

This clonotype was seen many times. Its antigen remains unidentified. Per-base qualities were not stored, and no clone one base away is much larger. V drops 6 bases and J drops 0 bases, leaving 16 bases in between. Measured from the cysteine to the phenylalanine, the CDR3 is 16 residues long. Only CDR3 DNA remains: 48 bases, in frame from the first base. CDR1 and CDR2, per the germline V gene, are SGHRS and YFSETQ. This sample also belongs to another study, concerning yellow fever vaccine responses in identical twins. Taken from the second paper: According to the authors, in identical twins the way T cells responded to vaccination appeared partly convergent and partly personalized. Focusing on identical twins, the study followed the T cell clones that responded to the vaccine, and did so with precision.

The source material was memory (CD45RO+) T cells sorted from blood. The cell subset or site label, as the study defines it: CD45RO+ enriched T cells. The sequence came from a woman younger than 30 in good health. Recombination connected TRBV5-1 to TRBJ2-1, with TRBD2 perhaps the D gene, on 5 matching bases. The CDR3 loop reads CASTIAGVSSYNEQFF. DNA sequence: TGCGCCAGCACCATTGCGGGCGTCAGCTCCTACAATGAGCAGTTCTTC. This CDR3, with the reference TRBV5-1 and TRBJ2-1 proteins standing in past its ends, gives the full variable domain KAGVTQTPRYLIKTRGQQVTLSCSPISGHRSVSWYQQTPGQGLQFLFEYFSETQRNKGNFPGRFSGRQFSNSRSEMNVSTLELGDSALYLCASTIAGVSSYNEQFFGPGTRLTVL.